This T cell receptor beta chain was observed in a study of CD8 T cells in Susac syndrome. Study-wide findings and caveats: Acknowledgment was made by the study that its TCR sequencing and HLA analysis involved a relatively small number of individuals.

The multiple sclerosis controls, all treatment-naive patients, had relapsing-remitting disease that was stable or active. In contrast to the negatively isolated CD8+ and CD4+ T cells, TEMRA cells were FACS-enriched. In regard to this clonotype: The antigen is unknown.

Germline CDR1 and CDR2: ENHRY and SYGVKD. The CDR3 runs 15 residues. V was pared by 5 bases and J by 0 bases, with 14 bases between. Random hexamers served to reverse transcribe roughly 0.45 to 1 ug RNA. TCR beta CDR3 was amplified by immunoSEQ covering 54 Vbeta and 13 Jbeta. TCRdb redid the calling of the immunoSEQ multiplex PCR reads with MiXCR, one entry per CDR3 protein. In the table there are roughly 120,000 distinct CDR3 sequences, 85% to 95% of which are singletons. The clonotype was recovered from a human donor with multiple sclerosis. The V gene is TRBV10-3, the J gene TRBJ2-7; perhaps TRBD2 as D (6 bases). Sequenced material: CD4+ T cells from PBMCs. The CDR3 DNA follows: TGTGCCATCAGTCCGGCGGGGACGAGCTCCTACGAGCAGTACTTC. It yields the protein CAISPAGTSSYEQYF.